These T cell receptor beta chains were read from a single sample in a study of CD8 T cells in ankylosing spondylitis. TCRdb analysed the 5' RACE reads with MiXCR anew, one entry per CDR3 protein. Of around 890,000 distinct CDR3 sequences in the sample, about an eighth were seen once. Sequencing was carried out using blood, either unsorted or a sorted T cell fraction (not recorded which). These receptors were obtained from a male donor with ankylosing spondylitis. Each CDR3 is given with its conserved first and last residue. A D gene is named only where the DNA matches it firmly.

j_gene	d_gene	v_gene	CDR3aa
TRBJ2-7	.	TRBV4-2	CASSQDLGVGYEQYF
TRBJ2-3	TRBD2	TRBV20-1	CSAPRTSGRSTDTQYF
TRBJ1-3	TRBD1	TRBV5-1	CASSLTGASGNTIYF
TRBJ2-1	TRBD2	TRBV4-1	CASSEAGATSYNEQFF
TRBJ2-1	.	TRBV5-1	CASRPTLTYNEQFF
TRBJ2-3	TRBD1	TRBV28	CASTEDRASTDTQYF
TRBJ2-1	.	TRBV18	CASSLNARSEQFF
TRBJ2-1	TRBD2	TRBV20-1	CCAKPRLAGYPYNEQFF
TRBJ2-7	TRBD2	TRBV20-1	CSARDPGAGGLYEQYF
TRBJ2-5	.	TRBV11-2	CASSLGGFEETQYF
TRBJ1-2	.	TRBV12-3/TRBV12-4	CASSSREGGIYGYTF
TRBJ1-2	TRBD1	TRBV5-1	CASSTTTGLYGYTF
TRBJ2-7	.	TRBV10-3	CAISAWDNDYEQYF
TRBJ2-1	.	TRBV6-1	CASSIQGGEQFF
TRBJ1-1	.	TRBV7-9	CASGAQGNTEAFF
TRBJ1-3	.	TRBV30	CAWGGSGNTIYF
TRBJ1-5	TRBD1	TRBV7-2	CASSLPGQGGRSNQPQHF
TRBJ2-3	.	TRBV10-3	CAISEGTTGTQYF
TRBJ2-4	.	TRBV10-3	CAISDRDIQYF
TRBJ2-6	.	TRBV5-1	CASSLGDSGANVLTF
TRBJ1-1	.	TRBV20-1	CSASFIGGDTEAFF
TRBJ1-1	.	TRBV5-1	CASGLIPADIAFF
TRBJ2-1	TRBD2	TRBV7-3	CASSYRGGDEQFF
TRBJ2-3	.	TRBV20-1	CSATMRPGKRTDTQYF
TRBJ2-7	.	TRBV12-3/TRBV12-4	CASSPWGRWNPGTKAGEQYF
TRBJ1-1	.	TRBV6-2/TRBV6-3	CASSRGLTGNTEAFF
TRBJ1-5	TRBD1	TRBV7-2	CASSLRQGAGQPQHF
TRBJ2-7	TRBD1	TRBV15	CATSRGDRTSYEQYF
TRBJ2-2	TRBD1	TRBV6-2/TRBV6-3	CASAGQERDTGELFF
TRBJ2-3	.	TRBV9	CASSAEGGSSTDTQYF
TRBJ1-3	.	TRBV9	CASSARDTRSSGNTIYF
TRBJ2-7	.	TRBV7-2	CASSLRYGGSYEQYF
TRBJ1-1	.	TRBV5-1	CASSLKGKDTEAFF
TRBJ2-1	TRBD2	TRBV19	CASSSRTSGRSNEQFF
TRBJ2-2	.	TRBV24-1	CATSPSSLGTGELFF
TRBJ1-2	TRBD1	TRBV4-3	CASARDRGRAGYTF
TRBJ2-1	.	TRBV7-2	CASSPWDTNEQFF
TRBJ2-1	.	TRBV29-1	CSVRPVYNEQFF
TRBJ2-1	TRBD2	TRBV5-1	CASSSLAGGLYNEQFF
TRBJ2-5	TRBD1	TRBV6-2/TRBV6-3	CASTIGDRDQETQYF
TRBJ2-3	TRBD2	TRBV7-9	CASSPRLAGAFTDTQYF
TRBJ1-4	TRBD1	TRBV20-1	CSATDRVRGEKLFF
TRBJ1-1	TRBD1	TRBV7-2	CASSLNQGASTEAFF
TRBJ1-1	TRBD1	TRBV20-1	CSARGMDRGGTEAFF
TRBJ2-3	TRBD2	TRBV7-2	CASSKELAGADTQYF
TRBJ2-5	.	TRBV28	CASSLAGSVISQYF
TRBJ2-7	.	TRBV20-1	CSARHSTVLDEQYF
TRBJ2-1	TRBD2	TRBV5-1	CASSFLAGASYNEQFF
TRBJ1-4	.	TRBV7-9	CASHGTGNEKLFF
TRBJ2-7	.	TRBV6-1	CASTSHATYEQYF